Each of the 24 T cell receptor beta chains below was sequenced from the same sample in a study of T cell clones after liver transplantation. TCRbeta sequences of proliferating CFSE-low MLR cells were labeled alloreactive. Measured with immunoSEQ multiplex PCR; TCRdb has only the in-frame clones, and not every one. The table has about 4,800 clones, roughly a quarter seen once. Their specific antigens are unknown. Source material: CD4+ T cells from cultured PBMCs. These receptors were taken from a human patient who received a liver transplant. Some T cells may be supplied by the graft donor.

This clone qualifies as medium-sized (0.01 to 0.1%). The chain is built from TRBV7-2 and TRBJ2-1, with a tentative D call TRBD2 (5 bases). CDR3 length equals 15 residues. Germline CDR1 is SGHTA and CDR2 is FQGNSA. Trimming removed 2 bases from V and 4 bases from J, with 12 bases in between. This chain's CDR3 is CASSLLNDYYNEQFF. The DNA of the CDR3 is TGTGCCAGCAGCTTATTAAATGACTATTACAATGAGCAGTTCTTC.

This clone was observed a handful of times. The gene calls are TRBV6-6 and TRBJ1-4; D is possibly TRBD1 (5 bases). Per the germline V gene, CDR1 is MNHNY and CDR2 is SVGAGI (reference sequence). This CDR3 has 13 amino acids. V was shortened by 5 bases and J by 8 bases, with 12 bases between the two germline ends. CDR3 in DNA: TGTGCCAGCAGTACACTCCGGGGGGAAAAACTGTTTTTT. Protein product: CASSTLRGEKLFF.

V gene TRBV5-4 combines with J gene TRBJ2-5, with a tentative D call TRBD2 (5 bases). The CDR3 spans 14 residues. Germline CDR1 reads SGHNT; CDR2 reads YYREEE (reference sequence). V dropped 4 bases and J dropped 2 bases, with 12 bases sitting between them. CDR3 region: CASSQTGNQETQYF. CDR3 coding DNA: TGTGCCAGCAGCCAAACCGGGAATCAAGAGACCCAGTACTTC.

The V and J genes are TRBV2 and TRBJ2-5; 14 nucleotides match TRBD2. Germline V gene lookup returns CDR1 SNHLY and CDR2 FYNNEI. Trimming took 5 bases from V and 4 from J; bases not matched to a gene: 6. This CDR3 contains 16 residues. CDR3: CASSKTSGRALETQYF. The CDR3 bases are TGTGCCAGCAGTAAGACTAGCGGGAGGGCCCTAGAGACCCAGTACTTC.

Note on this clone: A read error may account for a junction end that differs from germline. The chain joins TRBV5-1 to TRBJ1-1; a possible D gene is TRBD1 (5 bases). The CDR3 sequence is 14 residues long. CDR1 SGHRS and CDR2 YFSETQ come from the germline V gene. CDR3: CAGSPDTSNTEAFF. The CDR3 nucleotides are TGCGCCGGCAGCCCGGACACTTCGAACACTGAAGCTTTCTTT.

This clone is labeled as large. This rearrangement joins TRBV7-9 to TRBJ1-1; D is ambiguous. The CDR3 is 16 residues long. CDR1 and CDR2 (germline): SEHNR, FQNEAQ (reference sequence). Trimming cost V 1 base and J 1 base, with 13 bases left between them. The CDR3 DNA sequence: TGTGCCAGCAGCTTAGGAAGAACACTGAAGAACACTGAAGCTTTCTTT. This encodes CASSLGRTLKNTEAFF. The whole variable domain, filled in from reference TRBV7-9 and TRBJ1-1, reads DTGVSQNPRHKITKRGQNVTFRCDPISEHNRLYWYRQTLGQGPEFLTYFQNEAQLEKSRLLSDRFSAERPKGSFSTLEIQRTEQGDSAMYLCASSLGRTLKNTEAFFGQGTRLTVV.

The genes are TRBV5-6 and TRBJ2-4, with a tentative D call TRBD2 (5 bases). Trimming took off 3 bases at V and 3 bases at J, with 7 bases between the two ends. Germline CDR1 SGHDT, CDR2 YYEEEE. This CDR3 is built from 13 residues. The CDR3 DNA reads TGTGCCAGCAGCTCGGGGATCAAAAACATTCAGTACTTC. Its protein product is CASSSGIKNIQYF.

The chain joins TRBV9 to TRBJ2-7; 9 bases align to TRBD1. The germline gives CDR1 SGDLS, CDR2 YYNGEE. Unmatched junction bases numbered 1, after V lost 0 bases and J lost 0 bases. The CDR3 runs 15 residues. The CDR3 bases are TGTGCCAGCAGCGTAGAGACAGGGGGCTCCTACGAGCAGTACTTC. It translates to CASSVETGGSYEQYF.

The chain employs TRBV10-1 and TRBJ1-5, with D maybe TRBD1 (6 bases). V gave up 6 bases and J gave up 3 bases, with 21 bases separating them. Germline-derived CDR1 and CDR2 are WNHNN and SYGVQD (reference sequence). The CDR3 extends over 17 amino acids. CDR3 sequence: CASRGQGRVSHNQPQHF. In DNA form, the CDR3 reads TGCGCCAGCAGGGGACAAGGGCGAGTATCCCACAATCAGCCCCAGCATTTT.

The chain joins TRBV5-5 to TRBJ1-1, with no clear D. Germline V gene data show CDR1 as SGHKS and CDR2 as YYEKEE (reference sequence). The CDR3 runs 14 residues. Trimming cost V 0 bases and J 0 bases, with 6 bases left between them. CDR3 sequence (DNA): TGTGCCAGCAGCTTGGGCCCGGTGAACACTGAAGCTTTCTTT. Its translation is CASSLGPVNTEAFF.

Concerning this clone itself: At one end, the junction sequence differs from germline, possibly due to a read error. The CDR3 DNA is TGTGCTAGCAGCTTGACCATCACCGGGGAGCTGTTTTTT. It encodes CASSLTITGELFF. The chain carries TRBV7-7 and TRBJ2-2; D not certain. Germline-derived CDR1 and CDR2 are SSHAT and FNYEAQ (reference sequence). The CDR3 has 13 residues.

This clone was counted between two and nine times. The rearrangement joins TRBV11-2 to TRBJ2-5; D unresolved. The V gene lost 3 bases and the J gene lost 4 bases, with 3 bases spanning the gap. Germline loops: CDR1 SGHAT, CDR2 FQNNGV. CDR3 length: 11 amino acids. The CDR3 bases are TGTGCCAGCAGCTTGGGAGAGACCCAGTACTTC. Encoded protein: CASSLGETQYF.

The J gene is TRBJ2-3, the V gene TRBV7-2; D unclear. The length of the CDR3 is 14 residues. V was pared by 2 bases and J by 2 bases, with 8 bases between. The germline CDR1 and CDR2 sequences are SGHTA and FQGNSA. The CDR3 DNA reads TGTGCCAGCAGCTTACATCCCTCCACAGATACGCAGTATTTT. This codes for CASSLHPSTDTQYF.

This clone qualifies as medium-sized. The CDR3, as DNA: TGTGCCAGCAGTGAAACAGGGTGGGGTGGCTACACCTTC. Amino acid sequence: CASSETGWGGYTF. The chain couples TRBV6-1 to TRBJ1-2, with a tentative D call TRBD1 (6 bases). Trimming took off 2 bases at V and 7 bases at J, with 11 bases between the two ends. This CDR3 comprises 13 residues. CDR1 and CDR2 from the germline V gene are MNHNS and SASEGT.

This clone counts as large. The chain joins TRBV7-2 to TRBJ2-7; TRBD2 might be the D (5 bases). Trimming removed 3 bases at V and 2 bases at J, with 14 bases between. Germline V lookup: CDR1 SGHTA, CDR2 FQGNSA. The CDR3 is made up of 15 amino acids. CDR3 protein: CASSFRTRGTYEQYF. CDR3 coding DNA: TGTGCCAGCAGCTTTCGGACGCGAGGGACCTACGAGCAGTACTTC.

With regard to this clone: Other DNA sequences in this specimen translate into the identical CDR3. The chain combines TRBV5-1 with TRBJ1-4; TRBD1 might be the D (5 bases). The V and J ends lost 1 base and 5 bases respectively, with 12 bases between them. CDR1 and CDR2 from the germline V gene are SGHRS and YFSETQ. The CDR3 extends over 15 amino acids. Written as DNA, the CDR3 is TGCGCCAGCAGCTTGTCGGTGGGGGGGAATGAAAAACTGTTTTTT. Translation gives CASSLSVGGNEKLFF.

This clone was observed a handful of times. This rearrangement joins TRBV28 to TRBJ1-1, with D possibly being TRBD1 (5 bases). Germline-derived CDR1 and CDR2 are MDHEN and SYDVKM. V lost 11 bases and J 3 bases, leaving 16 bases between the germline ends. The CDR3 totals 13 residues. CDR3 in amino acids: CAPEWGGDTEAFF. The CDR3 DNA is TGTGCCCCCGAATGGGGGGGGGACACTGAAGCTTTCTTT.

The rearrangement joins TRBV7-9 to TRBJ1-2; no reliable D call. The germline V and J ends were trimmed by 4 bases and 3 bases, with 9 bases remaining between them. Germline CDR1 is SEHNR and CDR2 is FQNEAQ (reference sequence). The CDR3 is made up of 13 amino acids. The DNA for the CDR3 is TGTGCCAGCAGCTCCGCCGGATACTATGGCTACACCTTC. Protein: CASSSAGYYGYTF. Drawing the rest from reference TRBV7-9 and TRBJ1-2, the complete variable domain is DTGVSQNPRHKITKRGQNVTFRCDPISEHNRLYWYRQTLGQGPEFLTYFQNEAQLEKSRLLSDRFSAERPKGSFSTLEIQRTEQGDSAMYLCASSSAGYYGYTFGSGTRLTVV.

The table lists this clone with a few counts. The chain has TRBV2 and TRBJ2-5; possible D gene TRBD2, 5 bases. V lost 4 bases and J lost 5, with 17 bases in between. This CDR3 contains 15 residues. From germline, CDR1 is SNHLY and CDR2 FYNNEI. This CDR3 reads CASSATTRLRETQYF. The CDR3 nucleotides are TGTGCCAGCAGTGCGACTACCCGACTGAGGGAGACCCAGTACTTC.

V and J are TRBV5-5 and TRBJ2-7, with 7 bases lining up with TRBD1. The length of the CDR3 is 13 residues. With V trimmed by 3 bases and J by 3 bases, 3 bases remained unmatched. Germline values: CDR1 SGHKS, CDR2 YYEKEE (reference sequence). CDR3 amino acids: CASSSDRFYEQYF. CDR3 nucleotide sequence: TGTGCCAGCAGCTCGGACAGGTTCTACGAGCAGTACTTC.

The gene calls are TRBV5-6 and TRBJ2-7; TRBD1 matches 9 bases. This CDR3 has 16 residues. After removal of 0 bases from V and 4 bases from J, the junction contained 8 bases not matched to a gene. The germline V gene has CDR1 SGHDT and CDR2 YYEEEE. CDR3 loop: CASSLEMGTGTYEQYF. In DNA, the CDR3 is TGTGCCAGCAGCTTGGAGATGGGGACAGGGACTTACGAGCAGTACTTC.

This rearrangement joins TRBV6-5 to TRBJ2-3; unclear D gene. The CDR3 length is 13 residues. Germline CDR1 is MNHEY and CDR2 is SVGAGI. The ends were cut back, 6 bases at V and 4 bases at J, with 11 bases in the middle. CDR3 coding DNA: TGTGCCAGCAGCGAAGGCCTTGCAGATACGCAGTATTTT. Protein product: CASSEGLADTQYF.

Only a few counts were recorded for this clone. The chain links TRBV7-2 to TRBJ2-1, with 7 bases identical to TRBD2. V lost 5 bases, J lost 3 bases, and 10 bases stayed unmatched. The CDR3 contains 16 residues. Germline assignment: CDR1 SGHTA and CDR2 FQGNSA. The CDR3 coding sequence is TGTGCCAGCAGCCCTTTTGCGGGGGAAGTCTACAATGAGCAGTTCTTC. Translating gives CASSPFAGEVYNEQFF.

The chain is built from TRBV28 and TRBJ2-1; a possible D gene is TRBD2 (6 bases). Trimming left V 3 bases short and J 2 bases short, with 11 bases between. The CDR3 sequence is 15 residues long. Germline CDR1 and CDR2: MDHEN and SYDVKM. The CDR3 reads CASSLTSSAYNEQFF. The CDR3 nucleotides are TGTGCCAGCAGTTTGACTAGTTCAGCCTACAATGAGCAGTTCTTC.